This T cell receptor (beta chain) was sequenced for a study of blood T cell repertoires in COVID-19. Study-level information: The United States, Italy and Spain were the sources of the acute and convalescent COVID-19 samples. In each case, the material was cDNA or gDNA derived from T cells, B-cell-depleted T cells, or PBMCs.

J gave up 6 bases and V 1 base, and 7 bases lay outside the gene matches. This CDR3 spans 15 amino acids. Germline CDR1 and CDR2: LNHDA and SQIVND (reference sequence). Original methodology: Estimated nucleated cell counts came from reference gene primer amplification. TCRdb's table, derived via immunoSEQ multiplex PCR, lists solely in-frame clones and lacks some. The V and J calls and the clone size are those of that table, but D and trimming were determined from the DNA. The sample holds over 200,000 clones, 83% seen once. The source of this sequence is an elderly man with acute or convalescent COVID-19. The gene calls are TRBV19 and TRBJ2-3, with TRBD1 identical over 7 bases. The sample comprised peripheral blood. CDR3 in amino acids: CASSIGPGGYDTQYF. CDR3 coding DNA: TGTGCCAGTAGTATAGGTCCAGGGGGATACGATACGCAGTATTTT.